Many counts were recorded for the clone carrying this TCR beta chain. This record comes from a study of human T cells and chemical hapten exposure. Study at large: TCR yields differed between samples (mainly from small differences in pooled library volume).

This sample's time point: healthy volunteer bleed at 2 weeks. Total RNA was extracted from unfractionated whole blood. Individual cDNA molecules had unique molecular identifiers attached to them by the library. TCRdb itself ran the RACE reads through MiXCR, one entry per CDR3 protein. Here the sample spans about 45,000 distinct CDR3 sequences, about 4.8% being singletons. V gave up 2 bases and J gave up 0 bases; unmatched junction bases: 4. CDR1 is MDHEN and CDR2 is SYDVKM in the germline V gene. The CDR3 is 16 residues long. The genes are TRBV28 and TRBJ2-1, with 7 bases identical to TRBD1. This TCR was recovered from a human donor in good health. Some clones in this sample may be carry-over from other donors' samples. Material for sequencing was whole blood. CDR3 protein: CASSLLAGGSYNEQFF. The CDR3 region has the DNA TGTGCCAGCAGTTTACTGGCAGGGGGCTCCTACAATGAGCAGTTCTTC.